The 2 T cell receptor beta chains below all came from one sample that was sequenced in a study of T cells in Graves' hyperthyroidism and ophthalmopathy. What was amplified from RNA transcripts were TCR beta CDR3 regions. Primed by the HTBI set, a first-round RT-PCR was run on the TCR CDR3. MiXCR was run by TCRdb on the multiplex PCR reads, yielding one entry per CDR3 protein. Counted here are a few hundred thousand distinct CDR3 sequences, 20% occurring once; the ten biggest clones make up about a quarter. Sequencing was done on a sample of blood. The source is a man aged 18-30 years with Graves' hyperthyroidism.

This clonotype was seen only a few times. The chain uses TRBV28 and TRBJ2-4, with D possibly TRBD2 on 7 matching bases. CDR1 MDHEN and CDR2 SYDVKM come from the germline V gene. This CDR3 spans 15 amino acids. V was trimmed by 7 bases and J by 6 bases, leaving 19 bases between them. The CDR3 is CASNPGGGGGNIQYF. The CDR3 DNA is TGTGCCAGCAACCCAGGAGGGGGGGGGGGAAACATTCAGTACTTC.

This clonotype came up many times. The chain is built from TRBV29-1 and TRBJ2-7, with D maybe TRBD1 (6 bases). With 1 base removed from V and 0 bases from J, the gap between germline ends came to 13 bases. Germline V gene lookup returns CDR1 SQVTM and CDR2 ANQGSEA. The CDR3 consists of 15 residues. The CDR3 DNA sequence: TGCAGCGTTGAAGTCCCCGGGACAAACTCCTACGAGCAGTACTTC. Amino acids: CSVEVPGTNSYEQYF.